This passage covers 18 T cell receptor beta chains from one sample sequenced in a study of shared clonotypes between healthy human individuals. Data came from immunoSEQ multiplex PCR; TCRdb stores just in-frame clones and leaves some out. The data show millions of clones, roughly 95% seen once. Naive CD8 isolation took CD45RO-negative cells positively selected for CCR7 and excluded terminally differentiated effector memory CD45RA+ cells. The sample comprised naive CD8+ T cells sorted from blood. The source of these receptors is a young man in good health.

The chain recombines TRBV4-1 with TRBJ2-2, with 12 bases matching TRBD1. Germline V lookup: CDR1 MGHRA, CDR2 YSYEKL. J was trimmed by 6 bases and V by 4 bases; bases with no gene match: 9. This CDR3 region has 17 residues. The CDR3 bases are TGCGCCAGCAGCCCAGTGACGGGACAGGGGGCCTCCGGGGAGCTGTTTTTT. It codes for CASSPVTGQGASGELFF.

This chain connects TRBV6-5 to TRBJ1-2; D is possibly TRBD1 (5 bases). The V and J ends lost 0 bases and 7 bases respectively, with 15 bases between them. This CDR3 has 15 residues. Germline V gives CDR1 MNHEY, CDR2 SVGAGI. CDR3 residues: CASSYSSEGTGGYTF. In DNA, the CDR3 is TGTGCCAGCAGTTACTCGAGCGAGGGGACGGGTGGCTACACCTTC.

The CDR3 DNA sequence: TGTGCCAGCAGCTTAGGGCAGGGTAGCAATGAGCAGTTCTTC. As protein: CASSLGQGSNEQFF. The chain recombines TRBV7-9 with TRBJ2-1; possible D gene TRBD1, 5 bases. The CDR3 has 14 residues. Germline CDR1 is SEHNR and CDR2 is FQNEAQ (reference sequence). Trimming took 1 base from V and 6 from J, leaving 10 bases between them.

V and J are TRBV6-1 and TRBJ2-1; D unclear. CDR1 and CDR2 (germline): MNHNS, SASEGT. This CDR3 has 13 residues. Trimming took off 8 bases at V and 1 base at J, with 9 bases between the two ends. CDR3 DNA sequence: TGTGCCAGCCCCTCGGTGTCCTACAATGAGCAGTTCTTC. The encoded protein is CASPSVSYNEQFF.

This chain joins TRBV25-1 and TRBJ1-5, with 9 positions matching TRBD1. Germline-derived CDR1 and CDR2 are MGHDK and SYGVNS. The trim removed 5 bases at V and 1 base at J, leaving 3 bases unmatched. The CDR3 consists of 15 residues. The CDR3: CASSIGQGSNQPQHF. The DNA for the CDR3 is TGTGCCAGCAGTATAGGACAGGGGAGCAATCAGCCCCAGCATTTT. The whole variable domain, remainder taken from reference TRBV25-1 and TRBJ1-5, is EADIYQTPRYLVIGTGKKITLECSQTMGHDKMYWYQQDPGMELHLIHYSYGVNSTEKGDLSSESTVSRIRTEHFPLTLESARPSHTSQYLCASSIGQGSNQPQHFGDGTRLSIL.

This chain joins TRBV5-6 and TRBJ1-1; a weak D match, TRBD1 (5 bases). The CDR3 loop spans 15 amino acids. The V end was cut by 2 bases, the J end by 0 bases, with 11 bases between. Germline V gene data show CDR1 as SGHDT and CDR2 as YYEEEE. The CDR3 sequence is CASSLRGYMNTEAFF. The CDR3 nucleotides read TGTGCCAGCAGCTTAAGGGGTTACATGAACACTGAAGCTTTCTTT. The entire variable domain, with the rest obtained from reference TRBV5-6 and TRBJ1-1, is as follows: DAGVTQSPTHLIKTRGQQVTLRCSPKSGHDTVSWYQQALGQGPQFIFQYYEEEERQRGNFPDRFSGHQFPNYSSELNVNALLLGDSALYLCASSLRGYMNTEAFFGQGTRLTVV.

The chain has TRBV19 and TRBJ2-7; possibly TRBD1 for D (6 bases). The CDR3 extends over 14 amino acids. Germline assignment: CDR1 LNHDA and CDR2 SQIVND (reference sequence). Trimming pared 8 bases from V and 2 bases from J, leaving 16 bases between. The CDR3 loop reads CASSPTGRTYEQYF. CDR3 sequence (DNA): TGTGCCAGTTCCCCCACAGGGCGAACCTACGAGCAGTACTTC.

Here the CDR3 reads CASSPDPAENTIYF. CDR3 in DNA: TGTGCCAGCAGCCCGGACCCGGCGGAAAACACCATATATTTT. The chain couples TRBV9 to TRBJ1-3; D is unclear. The V end lost 4 bases, the J end lost 6 bases, and 14 bases lay between the germline ends. This CDR3 is built from 14 residues. The V gene's germline CDR1 is SGDLS and CDR2 YYNGEE.

The V and J genes are TRBV2 and TRBJ2-3; D gene unclear. CDR1 and CDR2 from the germline V gene are SNHLY and FYNNEI. The V end was cut by 4 bases, the J end by 4 bases, with 6 bases between. CDR3 size: 12 residues. CDR3 protein: CASSGVADTQYF. In DNA form, the CDR3 reads TGTGCCAGCAGTGGGGTGGCAGATACGCAGTATTTT.

In its sample, this clone was seen once. V is TRBV21-1 and J is TRBJ2-4; the table's TRBD2 call for D was not verified on the DNA. TRBV21-1 is flagged as a pseudogene. The CDR3 extends over 17 amino acids. The CDR3 region is CASSTPPILLAKNIQYF. The DNA of the CDR3 is TGTGCCAGCAGCACCCCCCCCATTTTACTAGCCAAAAACATTCAGTACTTC.

The chain has TRBV4-1 and TRBJ1-2; 7 bases fit TRBD1. Trimming cost V 4 bases and J 5 bases; bases outside gene matches: 7. The germline CDR1 and CDR2 sequences are MGHRA and YSYEKL. The CDR3 runs 14 residues. CDR3 DNA: TGCGCCAGCAGCCCCCTAGGGGGCCAATATGGCTACACCTTC. Translated: CASSPLGGQYGYTF.

This chain uses TRBV5-6 with TRBJ2-7; D may correspond to TRBD1 or TRBD2 (7 bases each). The ends were cut back, 6 bases at V and 5 bases at J, with 18 bases in the middle. The CDR3 contains 14 residues. Germline-derived CDR1 and CDR2 are SGHDT and YYEEEE. The CDR3 sequence is CASTQGGSDHEQYF. Written as DNA, the CDR3 is TGTGCCAGCACCCAGGGGGGGTCAGACCACGAGCAGTACTTC.

The chain carries TRBV27 and TRBJ2-7; 14 nucleotides match TRBD2. The V gene's germline CDR1 is MNHEY and CDR2 SMNVEV (reference sequence). The CDR3 totals 17 residues. The trim removed 2 bases at V and 4 bases at J, leaving 7 bases unmatched. The CDR3: CASSLTGTSGRGYEQYF. CDR3 nucleotide sequence: TGTGCCAGCAGTTTAACCGGGACTAGCGGGAGAGGGTACGAGCAGTACTTC.

About this clone: Distinct nucleotide sequences in the sample also encode this CDR3. The V call is TRBV4-1, the J call TRBJ2-7; D may match TRBD1 or TRBD2 (5 bases each). Germline V gene lookup returns CDR1 MGHRA and CDR2 YSYEKL. The CDR3 extends over 12 amino acids. Trimming took 1 base from V and 5 from J, leaving 6 bases between them. The DNA for the CDR3 is TGCGCCAGCAGCCAAGGAGGGGACGAGCAGTACTTC. This codes for CASSQGGDEQYF.

Concerning this clone itself: A junction end diverges from the germline sequence, so it may reflect a read error. Other DNA sequences in this sample translate to the same CDR3. The V and J genes are TRBV11-2 and TRBJ2-7, with D possibly matching TRBD1 (6 bases). Germline V gives CDR1 SGHAT, CDR2 FQNNGV. There are 13 residues in the CDR3. The CDR3 region is CASSLGGSYEQYF. The CDR3 DNA reads as TGTGCCAGCAGTTTAGGGGGCTCCTACGAGCAGTACTTC.

The chain uses TRBV5-6 and TRBJ2-3; D tentatively reads TRBD1 or TRBD2 (5 bases each). The V end lost 0 bases, the J end lost 2 bases, and 10 bases lay between the germline ends. The length of the CDR3 is 15 residues. Looked up from germline, CDR1 is SGHDT and CDR2 is YYEEEE. The DNA of the CDR3 is TGTGCCAGCAGCTTGGCCTTAGGGACCACAGATACGCAGTATTTT. Protein sequence: CASSLALGTTDTQYF. Using reference TRBV5-6 and TRBJ2-3 for the parts outside the CDR3, the full variable domain is DAGVTQSPTHLIKTRGQQVTLRCSPKSGHDTVSWYQQALGQGPQFIFQYYEEEERQRGNFPDRFSGHQFPNYSSELNVNALLLGDSALYLCASSLALGTTDTQYFGPGTRLTVL.

V gene TRBV10-2 combines with J gene TRBJ1-6; 7 nucleotides align to TRBD1. Trimming at V came to 11 bases and at J to 10 bases, leaving 8 bases not matched to a gene. Germline V gene sequence: CDR1 WSHSY, CDR2 SAAADI. This CDR3 comprises 12 residues. This chain's CDR3 is CASTGTESPLHF. The CDR3 DNA follows: TGCGCCTCAACCGGGACAGAGTCACCCCTCCACTTT.

This chain links TRBV1 with TRBJ2-2; the table names TRBD1, a call not compared with the DNA. TRBV1 is shown as a pseudogene. The CDR3 is made up of 16 amino acids. The CDR3 reads CTSSHYRLSNTGELFF. Written as DNA, the CDR3 is TGCACCAGCAGCCATTACAGGTTGTCGAACACCGGGGAGCTGTTTTTT.